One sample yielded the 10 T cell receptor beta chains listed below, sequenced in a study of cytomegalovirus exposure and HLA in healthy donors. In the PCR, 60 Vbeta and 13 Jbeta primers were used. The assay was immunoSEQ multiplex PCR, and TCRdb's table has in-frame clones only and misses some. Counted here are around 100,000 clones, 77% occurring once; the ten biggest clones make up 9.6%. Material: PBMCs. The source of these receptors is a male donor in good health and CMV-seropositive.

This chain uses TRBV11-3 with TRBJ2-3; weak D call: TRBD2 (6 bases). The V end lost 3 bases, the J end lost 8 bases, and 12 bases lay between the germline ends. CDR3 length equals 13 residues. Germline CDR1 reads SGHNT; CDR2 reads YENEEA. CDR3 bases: TGTGCCAGCAGCTTCGGCGGGATCGGTACGCAGTATTTT. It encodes CASSFGGIGTQYF.

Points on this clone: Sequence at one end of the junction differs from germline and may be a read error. CDR3 in DNA: TGTGCCAGCAGTTACTCCCTGGCCTCTGGGGCCAACGGCCTGACTTTC. Translating it yields CASSYSLASGANGLTF. V usage is TRBV6-5 and J usage is TRBJ2-6; a possible D gene is TRBD1 (5 bases). Germline V CDR1 and CDR2: MNHEY, SVGAGI. This CDR3 comprises 16 residues.

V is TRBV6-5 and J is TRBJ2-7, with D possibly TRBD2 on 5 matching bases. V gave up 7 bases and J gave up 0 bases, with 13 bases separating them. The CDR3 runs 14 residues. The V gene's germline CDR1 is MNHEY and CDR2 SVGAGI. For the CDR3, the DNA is TGTGCCAGCACCCCCTCCGGGGTCTCCTACGAGCAGTACTTC. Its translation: CASTPSGVSYEQYF.

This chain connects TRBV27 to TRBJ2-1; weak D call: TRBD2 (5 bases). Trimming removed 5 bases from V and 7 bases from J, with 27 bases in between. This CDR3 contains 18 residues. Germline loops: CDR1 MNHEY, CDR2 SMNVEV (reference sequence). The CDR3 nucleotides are TGTGCCAGCAGTCCCCTGATCCGCCGGGGTCCCCAACGGAATGAGCAGTTCTTC. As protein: CASSPLIRRGPQRNEQFF.

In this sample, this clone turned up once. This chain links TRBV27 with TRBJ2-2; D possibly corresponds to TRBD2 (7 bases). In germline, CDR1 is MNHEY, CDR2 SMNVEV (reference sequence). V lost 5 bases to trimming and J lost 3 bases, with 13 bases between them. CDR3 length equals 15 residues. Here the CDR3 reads CASSPRGADTGELFF. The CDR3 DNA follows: TGTGCCAGCAGTCCCCGGGGGGCGGACACCGGGGAGCTGTTTTTT.

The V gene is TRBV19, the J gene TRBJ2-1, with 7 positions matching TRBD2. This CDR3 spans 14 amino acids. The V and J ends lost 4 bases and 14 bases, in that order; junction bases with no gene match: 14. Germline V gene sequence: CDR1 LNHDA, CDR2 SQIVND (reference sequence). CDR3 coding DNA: TGTGCCAGTAGTACCCAGTATACCACTAGCGAGAAGTTCTTC. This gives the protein CASSTQYTTSEKFF.

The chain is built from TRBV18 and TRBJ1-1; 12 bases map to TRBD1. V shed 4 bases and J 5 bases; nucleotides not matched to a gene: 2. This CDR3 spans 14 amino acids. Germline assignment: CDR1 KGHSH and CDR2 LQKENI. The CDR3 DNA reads TGTGCCAGCTCACGGGACAGGGGGCGGACTGAAGCTTTCTTT. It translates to CASSRDRGRTEAFF.

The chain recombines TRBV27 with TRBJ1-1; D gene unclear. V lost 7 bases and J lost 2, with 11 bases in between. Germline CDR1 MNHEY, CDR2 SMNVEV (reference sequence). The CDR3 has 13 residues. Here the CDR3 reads CASTTDLNTEAFF. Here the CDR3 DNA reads TGTGCCAGCACCACAGACCTCAACACTGAAGCTTTCTTT.

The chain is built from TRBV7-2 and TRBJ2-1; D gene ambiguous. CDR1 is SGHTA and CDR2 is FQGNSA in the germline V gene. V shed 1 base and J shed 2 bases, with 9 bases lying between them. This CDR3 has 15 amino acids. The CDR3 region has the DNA TGTGCCAGCAGCTTAGTAGCTTCAACCTACAATGAGCAGTTCTTC. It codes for CASSLVASTYNEQFF. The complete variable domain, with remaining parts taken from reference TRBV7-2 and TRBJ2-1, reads GAGVSQSPSNKVTEKGKDVELRCDPISGHTALYWYRQSLGQGLEFLIYFQGNSAPDKSGLPSDRFSAERTGGSVSTLTIQRTQQEDSAVYLCASSLVASTYNEQFFGPGTRLTVL.

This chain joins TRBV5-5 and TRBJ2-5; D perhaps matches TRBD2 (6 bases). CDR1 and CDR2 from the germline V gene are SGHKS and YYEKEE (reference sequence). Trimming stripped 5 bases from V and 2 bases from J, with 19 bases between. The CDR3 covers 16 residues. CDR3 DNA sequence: TGTGCCAGCAGTACGCCTGGCGGACTACCGCAAGAGACCCAGTACTTC. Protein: CASSTPGGLPQETQYF.